This T cell receptor (beta chain) emerged from a study of blood T cell repertoires in COVID-19 (dated by TCRdb to 2018 to 2021). Concerning the study at large: Samples from collaborators originated in the United States, Italy and Spain and spanned both the acute and convalescent phases of COVID-19. Subjects who had been exposed to COVID-19, were actively infected with it, or had recovered from it provided the deeply sampled blood TCRbeta repertoires that made up the dataset. Nearly every sample came with metadata listing a de-identified subject ID, COVID-19 status, age in years and sex. The samples were drawn from the first 160 participants of the ongoing ImmuneRACE study and from 1,254 subjects provided by 6 global collaborators. The repertoires were released in a freely available public database meant as a resource for research on the immune response to SARS-CoV-2. HLA class I and class II types, where available, came from metadata supplied by the sample provider rather than from assay-based typing. The prospective study material was composed of cDNA or gDNA derived from T cells, B-cell-depleted T cells, or PBMCs.

The immunoSEQ Assay, a bias-controlled multiplex PCR, was used to amplify TCRbeta CDR3 regions from genomic DNA. Per the source publication's procedure: Nucleated cell counts per sample were estimated from amplification of reference gene primers within the assay. To quantify the absolute abundance of each unique TCRbeta CDR3 rearrangement, sequence reads were collapsed and filtered. Productive Simpson clonality was computed per sample as the square root of Simpson's diversity index over productive rearrangements. Not all clones reach the TCRdb copy of this immuneACCESS table, which keeps in-frame sequences only. Checked studies attribute under half of the gap to unresolved V genes and leave the rest unexplained. The DNA was the basis for D and trimming; V, J and clone size are from that table. In this sample the table shows about 340,000 clones, around 85% of which occur a single time. Of the sample, about 4% is held by the ten largest clones.

With regard to this clone: No antigen is known for it. Per-base qualities were not stored, and no clone one base away is much larger.

CDR1 SGHRS and CDR2 YFSETQ were looked up in the germline V gene. The V end loses 1 base and the J end loses 0 bases, and a stretch of 13 bases separates them. From the cysteine through the phenylalanine, the CDR3 covers 16 amino acids. Only CDR3 DNA is held: 48 bases, read in frame from base 1. Participants in the prospective study were enrolled through a virtual design, were aged roughly 18 to 100 years, and lived in about 25 United States geographic areas. In the prospective study, participants were assigned to cohorts based on the clinical history participants reported in a screening survey and a study questionnaire. In the prospective study, whole blood, serum and a nasopharyngeal or oropharyngeal swab were collected from each participant by mobile phlebotomists. Participants in the prospective study had the option to provide additional blood draws and questionnaires over a roughly 2-month period. Before DNA extraction, blood samples from the prospective study were shipped at room temperature or frozen.

Overall results and qualifications from the work: How much clinical and demographic metadata was included differed by source and by participant, and the metadata was provided uncurated.

The sample comprised PBMCs or T cells enriched from blood (not recorded which). The chain is encoded by TRBV5-1 joined to TRBJ1-1; the D gene is perhaps TRBD1, from 5 matching bases. The origin of this receptor is a middle-aged woman with acute COVID-19. At the DNA level, the sequence is TGCGCCAGCAGCTTGAGGAGGGACCTCATGAACACTGAAGCTTTCTTT. The encoded protein is CASSLRRDLMNTEAFF.